The clone carrying this T cell receptor beta chain has only a few counts. The CDR3 runs to 12 residues. Between the trimmed V and J ends, which lost 1 base and 12 bases, there was a span of 9 bases. Germline V gene sequence: CDR1 KGHDR, CDR2 SFDVKD. MiXCR was run by TCRdb on the 5' RACE reads, yielding one entry per CDR3 protein. The sample lists nearly 300,000 distinct CDR3 sequences; 7.5% to 9.5% were seen once. These data come from a study of T cells after yellow fever vaccination. The rearrangement joins TRBV24-1 to TRBJ1-5; D remains ambiguous. The source of this sequence is a man younger than 30 who received the YFV17D yellow fever vaccine. Here the sequenced sample was CD4+ T cells sorted from PBMCs, taken 5 days after the yellow fever booster vaccination. The CDR3 nucleotides are TGTGCCACCAGTGATTTTCGCGGGGTCCAGCATTTT. This sequence encodes CATSDFRGVQHF.